This entry lists 2 T cell receptor beta chains sequenced from one sample in a study of CD8+CD57+ T cells in acquired aplastic anemia (dated by TCRdb to 2016 to 2019). Sequencing was carried out with an Illumina HiSeq 2000. Genomic DNA was used as template for profiling of TCR beta VDJ combinations and CDR3 sequences. The public reads were quality trimmed at Q25 with fastp and then assembled into clones with MiXCR by TCRdb, keeping productive beta chains. When rows share a CDR3 protein, they turn into one entry using the most common DNA and genes. Across this sample there are about 180,000 distinct CDR3 sequences, with about 47% seen only once. Approximately 2.9% of the sample belongs to the ten largest clones. The specimen sequenced was sorted CD4+, CD8+, or CD8+CD57+ T cells (not recorded which) from PBMCs. Receptors originate from a human donor in good health.

The CDR3 here is CASSLVREVGELFF. DNA for the CDR3: TGTGCCAGCAGCTTAGTCAGGGAGGTCGGGGAGCTGTTTTTT. V usage is TRBV7-6 and J usage is TRBJ2-2; a weak D match, TRBD2 (6 bases). V dropped 1 base and J dropped 7 bases, with 10 bases sitting between them. Germline loops: CDR1 SGHVS, CDR2 FNYEAQ. This CDR3 comprises 14 residues.

This clonotype was seen a few times. This chain connects TRBV6-1 to TRBJ2-1; 7 nucleotides line up with TRBD2. CDR1 is MNHNS, CDR2 SASEGT, per germline. The CDR3 sequence is 18 residues long. V was clipped by 6 bases and J by 7 bases; unmatched bases: 21. CDR3 nucleotide sequence: TGTGCCAGCAGCGAGATTCCCCCCAATGGCGGGAGAGGGAATGAGCAGTTCTTC. Protein sequence: CASSEIPPNGGRGNEQFF.